The T cell receptor (beta chain) under discussion was sequenced for a study of T cells in Graves' hyperthyroidism and ophthalmopathy. RNA transcripts were the template for amplifying TCR beta CDR3 regions. The primer set for the first-round RT-PCR of the TCR CDR3 was HTBI. TCRdb passed the multiplex PCR reads through MiXCR, listing each CDR3 protein once. Here the sample spans fewer than 550,000 distinct CDR3 sequences, approximately 14% being singletons. This CDR3 spans 11 amino acids. CDR1 SQVTM and CDR2 ANQGSEA come from the germline V gene. With 7 bases removed from V and 6 bases from J, the gap between germline ends came to 12 bases. In patients aged 18 to 65, hyperthyroidism was newly diagnosed, with duration under 2 months. Turning to this clonotype: No antigen is known for it.

Whole-study findings and limits: Using 13 V-J features, a model discriminated ophthalmopathy from stable hyperthyroidism.

This sequence was found in a woman between 18 and 29 years old with Graves' hyperthyroidism. The specimen was blood. This sequence joins TRBV29-1 and TRBJ1-1; D not certain. As DNA, the CDR3 is TGCAGCGCCGCCGGAGGGCCTGAAGCTTTCTTT. Its protein product is CSAAGGPEAFF.